These T cell receptor beta chains were read from a single sample in a study of T cells in localized non-small cell lung cancer. The assay was immunoSEQ multiplex PCR, and TCRdb's table has in-frame clones only and misses some. The table lists 4,000 to 5,500 clones, around a third of them singletons, with over 9% in the top ten. This sample comprised lung tumor tissue, obtained before any cancer treatment. All receptors derive from a male donor older than 55 with stage III lung adenocarcinoma. CDR3s include the opening cysteine and the closing phenylalanine or tryptophan. A D gene is named only where the DNA matches it firmly. Clone size is not always given. Where it is, it says once, few, many or a class for expanded clones.

CAISERPDSMNTEAFF TGTGCCATCAGTGAGAGACCCGACAGCATGAACACTGAAGCTTTCTTT TRBV10-3 . few TRBJ1-1 16
CASSIAARQASVNQPQHF TGTGCCAGTAGTATAGCTGCGAGACAGGCTTCTGTTAATCAGCCCCAGCATTTT TRBV19 . . TRBJ1-5 18
CASSLRWSRGSNEQFF TGTGCCAGCAGCTTAAGATGGTCCCGGGGGTCCAATGAGCAGTTCTTC TRBV11-3 . . TRBJ2-1 16
CASSYRNPGGRGQPQHF TGTGCCAGCAGTTACAGAAATCCGGGCGGGAGGGGTCAGCCCCAGCATTTT TRBV6-8 . few TRBJ1-5 17
CASKTTGGVRRNQPQHF TGTGCCAGCAAAACGACAGGGGGCGTACGGCGCAATCAGCCCCAGCATTTT TRBV28 TRBD1 . TRBJ1-5 17
CASSNSGLAGGTRGTQYF TGTGCCAGCAGCAACTCGGGACTAGCGGGAGGGACCAGGGGTACGCAGTATTTT TRBV11-3 TRBD2 . TRBJ2-3 18
CATSRVSGGNTEAFF TGTGCCACCAGCAGAGTTTCAGGGGGGAACACTGAAGCTTTCTTT TRBV15 TRBD1 . TRBJ1-1 15
CASSQDRLWQGTAFF TGTGCCAGCAGCCAAGATCGTCTGTGGCAGGGCACAGCTTTCTTT TRBV14 . once TRBJ1-1 15
CASSPGLPLGNEQFF TGTGCCAGCAGCCCGGGACTTCCTTTGGGTAATGAGCAGTTCTTC TRBV14 . few TRBJ2-1 15
CASSIRGGTYEQYF TGTGCCAGCAGTATCAGGGGAGGGACCTACGAGCAGTACTTC TRBV28 . . TRBJ2-7 14
CASSPPSWETQYF TGTGCCAGCTCACCACCTAGCTGGGAGACCCAGTACTTC TRBV18 . . TRBJ2-5 13
CASSLWTGENQPQHF TGTGCCAGCAGTTTATGGACAGGGGAAAATCAGCCCCAGCATTTT TRBV28 TRBD1 . TRBJ1-5 15
CASSVKYSNQPQHF TGTGCCAGCAGCGTCAAGTATAGCAATCAGCCCCAGCATTTT TRBV7-1 . few TRBJ1-5 14
CASSHLRENTEAFF TGCGCCAGCAGCCACCTCAGGGAAAACACTGAAGCTTTCTTT TRBV4-1 . few TRBJ1-1 14
CASSLRTGLGGYTF TGTGCCAGCAGTTTGCGGACAGGACTTGGGGGCTACACCTTC TRBV28 TRBD1 few TRBJ1-2 14
CASSPRQGIGGYTF TGTGCCAGCTCACCACGACAGGGAATAGGTGGCTACACCTTC TRBV18 TRBD1 few TRBJ1-2 14
CASSMAVYSNQPQHF TGTGCCAGTAGTATGGCGGTTTATAGCAATCAGCCCCAGCATTTT TRBV19 . few TRBJ1-5 15
CASSLKREGVNEQFF TGTGCCAGCAGCCTCAAGCGGGAAGGGGTCAATGAGCAGTTCTTC TRBV11-3 TRBD2 . TRBJ2-1 15
CASSPPMNTEAFF TGTGCCAGCAGCCCTCCAATGAACACTGAAGCTTTCTTT TRBV7-2 . few TRBJ1-1 13
CASSARLEAYEQYF TGTGCCAGTAGTGCCCGACTGGAGGCCTACGAGCAGTACTTC TRBV19 . few TRBJ2-7 14